These 20 T cell receptor beta chains came from one sample sequenced in a study of T-cell memory formation after mild COVID-19. In TCRdb, the 5' RACE reads were re-called with MiXCR into one record per CDR3 protein. This table holds around 340,000 distinct CDR3 sequences, around 14% found once. Source material: PBMCs or a T cell subset sorted from them (not recorded which). The receptors here all came from a man aged 18 to 29 who had mild COVID-19 (a few samples of this study predate the infection). Cell type and time point are not known.

This clonotype was observed a few times. The chain combines TRBV11-2 with TRBJ2-7; D perhaps matches TRBD1 (6 bases). Germline lookup yields CDR1 SGHAT and CDR2 FQNNGV. Trimming cost V 3 bases and J 3 bases, with 15 bases left between them. The CDR3 covers 15 residues. The DNA of the CDR3 is TGTGCCAGCAGCTTCCCGGGACATCGGCTCTACGAGCAGTACTTC. It yields the protein CASSFPGHRLYEQYF.

This clonotype was counted at least ten times. V and J are TRBV4-3 and TRBJ2-1; 9 nucleotides match TRBD1. Germline CDR1 is LGHNA and CDR2 is YSLEER. Trimming cost V 1 base and J 7 bases; bases outside gene matches: 5. The CDR3 sequence is 15 residues long. CDR3: CASSQGSGQGNEQFF. The CDR3 DNA follows: TGCGCCAGCAGCCAAGGTTCGGGACAGGGAAATGAGCAGTTCTTC.

CDR3: CASSSLVLGQTNYGYTF. CDR3 DNA: TGCGCCAGCAGCTCCTTAGTATTGGGACAGACCAACTATGGCTACACCTTC. This chain uses TRBV5-1 with TRBJ1-2, with 7 bases identical to TRBD1. With 3 bases clipped from V and 2 bases from J, the junction kept 13 bases outside the gene matches. Germline values: CDR1 SGHRS, CDR2 YFSETQ. The CDR3 has 17 amino acids.

This clonotype has ten or more counts. V usage is TRBV5-1 and J usage is TRBJ2-2; D may correspond to TRBD1 or TRBD2 (5 bases each). Trimming shortened V by 4 bases and J by 4 bases, and 17 bases separated the two germline ends. Germline V CDR1 and CDR2: SGHRS, YFSETQ. This CDR3 region has 16 residues. The CDR3 is CASSNRGRSFTGELFF. The CDR3 nucleotides read TGCGCCAGCAGCAATCGGGGACGGAGCTTCACCGGGGAGCTGTTTTTT.

Ten or more counts support this clonotype. This chain uses TRBV23-1 with TRBJ2-3; 9 bases agree with TRBD1. TRBV23-1 is identified as an open reading frame with a role that is uncertain. This CDR3 contains 17 residues. V lost 2 bases, J lost 0 bases, and 6 bases stayed unmatched. This CDR3 is CASSQTGDRESTDTQYF. The CDR3 nucleotides read TGCGCCAGCAGTCAAACCGGGGACAGGGAGAGCACAGATACGCAGTATTTT.

This chain's CDR3 is CASSSVPRERYF. The CDR3, as DNA: TGTGCCAGCAGCTCCGTTCCCCGGGAAAGGTATTTT. V gene TRBV7-2 combines with J gene TRBJ2-3, with D possibly being TRBD2 (5 bases). The CDR3 sequence is 12 residues long. Germline V CDR1 and CDR2: SGHTA, FQGNSA. V lost 4 bases and J 14 bases, leaving 16 bases between the germline ends.

This chain links TRBV29-1 with TRBJ2-2, with D hard to call. Deletions cut 0 bases from V and 8 bases from J, with 19 bases between. Germline V CDR1 and CDR2: SQVTM, ANQGSEA. The CDR3 loop spans 16 amino acids. CDR3 residues: CSVEDEGRRTVGELFF. The DNA of the CDR3 is TGCAGCGTTGAAGACGAAGGACGGCGAACGGTAGGGGAGCTGTTTTTT.

Ten or more counts support this clonotype. The V gene is TRBV6-4, the J gene TRBJ2-3; D may be TRBD2 (7 bases). Trimming stripped 3 bases from V and 4 bases from J, with 11 bases between. The CDR3 length is 14 residues. Germline lookup yields CDR1 MRHNA and CDR2 SNTAGT. The CDR3 bases are TGTGCCAGCAGTGAAGAGGGGGGGCCAGATACGCAGTATTTT. Translation: CASSEEGGPDTQYF.

This clonotype occurred a few times. The gene calls are TRBV5-1 and TRBJ1-3; 10 bases match TRBD1. The CDR3 sequence is 16 residues long. V dropped 4 bases and J dropped 4; count of bases not matched to a gene: 8. The germline V gene has CDR1 SGHRS and CDR2 YFSETQ. The CDR3 region has the DNA TGCGCCAGCAGCACCTATGGACAGGGGGTAGGAAACACCATATATTTT. Translating gives CASSTYGQGVGNTIYF.

The table lists this clonotype with many counts. V and J are TRBV7-2 and TRBJ2-5, with 7 bases aligning to TRBD1. After removal of 3 bases from V and 1 base from J, the junction contained 5 bases not matched to a gene. From germline, CDR1 is SGHTA and CDR2 FQGNSA. The CDR3 extends over 15 amino acids. The CDR3 sequence is CASSFPTGRQETQYF. In DNA, the CDR3 is TGTGCCAGCAGCTTCCCGACAGGGCGCCAAGAGACCCAGTACTTC.

This clonotype was found a few times. The chain has TRBV29-1 and TRBJ2-3, with TRBD1 matching over 9 bases. Germline values: CDR1 SQVTM, CDR2 ANQGSEA. Germline trimming cut 7 bases from V and 6 bases from J; bases unmatched to any gene: 8. There are 13 residues in the CDR3. For the CDR3, the DNA is TGCAGCGAGAGACAGGGGGAGGCGGATACGCAGTATTTT. Translating it yields CSERQGEADTQYF.

The V gene is TRBV7-9, the J gene TRBJ2-7; 7 positions match TRBD1. Unmatched junction bases numbered 6, after V lost 5 bases and J lost 2 bases. The CDR3 sequence is 14 residues long. CDR1 and CDR2 (germline): SEHNR, FQNEAQ (reference sequence). The CDR3 protein is CASSAGTATYEQYV. The CDR3, as DNA: TGTGCCAGCAGCGCCGGGACAGCGACCTACGAGCAGTACGTC.

There are a few counts of this clonotype. The chain links TRBV6-5 to TRBJ1-5; D is undetermined. Germline CDR1 and CDR2: MNHEY and SVGAGI. This CDR3 contains 14 residues. V gave up 6 bases and J gave up 0 bases, with 9 bases separating them. The CDR3 here is CASSSSSSNQPQHF. The DNA of the CDR3 is TGTGCCAGCAGCTCGAGCAGTAGCAATCAGCCCCAGCATTTT.

A few counts support this clonotype. This chain links TRBV25-1 with TRBJ1-6; D is unclear. V was trimmed by 4 bases and J by 4 bases, leaving 14 bases between them. This CDR3 spans 16 amino acids. Germline V CDR1 and CDR2: MGHDK, SYGVNS. CDR3 amino acids: CASSADLAQYNSPLHF. The CDR3 bases are TGTGCCAGCAGTGCGGACCTAGCACAATATAATTCACCCCTCCACTTT.

This clonotype was detected only a few times. V usage is TRBV11-2 and J usage is TRBJ2-2; D perhaps matches TRBD1 (6 bases). Germline CDR1 SGHAT, CDR2 FQNNGV. This CDR3 spans 15 amino acids. V shed 5 bases and J shed 2 bases, with 12 bases lying between them. CDR3 coding DNA: TGTGCCAGCAGCGACAAGGGGACAAACACCGGGGAGCTGTTTTTT. It encodes CASSDKGTNTGELFF. Using reference TRBV11-2 and TRBJ2-2 for the parts outside the CDR3, the full variable domain is EAGVAQSPRYKIIEKRQSVAFWCNPISGHATLYWYQQILGQGPKLLIQFQNNGVVDDSQLPKDRFSAERLKGVDSTLKIQPAKLEDSAVYLCASSDKGTNTGELFFGEGSRLTVL.

V and J are TRBV18 and TRBJ1-3, with D tentatively TRBD1 (5 bases). The germline V gene has CDR1 KGHSH and CDR2 LQKENI. The CDR3 contains 15 residues. V was clipped by 3 bases and J by 0 bases, with 9 bases between them. As DNA, the CDR3 is TGTGCCAGCTCACCTGACAGAACCTCTGGAAACACCATATATTTT. This codes for CASSPDRTSGNTIYF.

V usage is TRBV5-1 and J usage is TRBJ2-6; D remains unclear. Between the trimmed V and J ends, which lost 1 base and 0 bases, there was a span of 5 bases. Germline values: CDR1 SGHRS, CDR2 YFSETQ. This CDR3 comprises 15 residues. The CDR3 sequence is CASSLPDSGANVLTF. DNA of the CDR3: TGCGCCAGCAGCTTGCCGGACTCTGGGGCCAACGTCCTGACTTTC. The full variable domain, its missing parts supplied by reference TRBV5-1 and TRBJ2-6, is KAGVTQTPRYLIKTRGQQVTLSCSPISGHRSVSWYQQTPGQGLQFLFEYFSETQRNKGNFPGRFSGRQFSNSRSEMNVSTLELGDSALYLCASSLPDSGANVLTFGAGSRLTVL.

The chain employs TRBV30 and TRBJ2-7; 7 nucleotides match TRBD1. The CDR3 totals 14 residues. With V trimmed by 5 bases and J by 2 bases, 9 bases remained unmatched. Germline loops: CDR1 GTSNPN, CDR2 SVGIG (reference sequence). CDR3 loop: CAWGRGTATYEQYF. The CDR3 DNA sequence: TGTGCCTGGGGTAGGGGGACAGCAACCTACGAGCAGTACTTC.

The gene calls are TRBV4-3 and TRBJ1-1; unclear D gene. V gave up 4 bases and J gave up 2 bases, with 14 bases separating them. Per germline, CDR1 LGHNA and CDR2 YSLEER. There are 15 residues in the CDR3. The CDR3 reads CASSRSRHHNTEAFF. CDR3 coding DNA: TGCGCCAGCAGCCGAAGTAGGCACCACAACACTGAAGCTTTCTTT.

This clonotype appeared a few times. The chain recombines TRBV7-6 with TRBJ2-5; 11 bases agree with TRBD1. Losses at the gene ends were 4 bases for V and 3 bases for J; bases not matched to a gene: 1. Germline-derived CDR1 and CDR2 are SGHVS and FNYEAQ. This CDR3 comprises 14 residues. CDR3 sequence (DNA): TGTGCCAGCAGCTGGACAGGGGGCAAAGAGACCCAGTACTTC. Translation gives CASSWTGGKETQYF.